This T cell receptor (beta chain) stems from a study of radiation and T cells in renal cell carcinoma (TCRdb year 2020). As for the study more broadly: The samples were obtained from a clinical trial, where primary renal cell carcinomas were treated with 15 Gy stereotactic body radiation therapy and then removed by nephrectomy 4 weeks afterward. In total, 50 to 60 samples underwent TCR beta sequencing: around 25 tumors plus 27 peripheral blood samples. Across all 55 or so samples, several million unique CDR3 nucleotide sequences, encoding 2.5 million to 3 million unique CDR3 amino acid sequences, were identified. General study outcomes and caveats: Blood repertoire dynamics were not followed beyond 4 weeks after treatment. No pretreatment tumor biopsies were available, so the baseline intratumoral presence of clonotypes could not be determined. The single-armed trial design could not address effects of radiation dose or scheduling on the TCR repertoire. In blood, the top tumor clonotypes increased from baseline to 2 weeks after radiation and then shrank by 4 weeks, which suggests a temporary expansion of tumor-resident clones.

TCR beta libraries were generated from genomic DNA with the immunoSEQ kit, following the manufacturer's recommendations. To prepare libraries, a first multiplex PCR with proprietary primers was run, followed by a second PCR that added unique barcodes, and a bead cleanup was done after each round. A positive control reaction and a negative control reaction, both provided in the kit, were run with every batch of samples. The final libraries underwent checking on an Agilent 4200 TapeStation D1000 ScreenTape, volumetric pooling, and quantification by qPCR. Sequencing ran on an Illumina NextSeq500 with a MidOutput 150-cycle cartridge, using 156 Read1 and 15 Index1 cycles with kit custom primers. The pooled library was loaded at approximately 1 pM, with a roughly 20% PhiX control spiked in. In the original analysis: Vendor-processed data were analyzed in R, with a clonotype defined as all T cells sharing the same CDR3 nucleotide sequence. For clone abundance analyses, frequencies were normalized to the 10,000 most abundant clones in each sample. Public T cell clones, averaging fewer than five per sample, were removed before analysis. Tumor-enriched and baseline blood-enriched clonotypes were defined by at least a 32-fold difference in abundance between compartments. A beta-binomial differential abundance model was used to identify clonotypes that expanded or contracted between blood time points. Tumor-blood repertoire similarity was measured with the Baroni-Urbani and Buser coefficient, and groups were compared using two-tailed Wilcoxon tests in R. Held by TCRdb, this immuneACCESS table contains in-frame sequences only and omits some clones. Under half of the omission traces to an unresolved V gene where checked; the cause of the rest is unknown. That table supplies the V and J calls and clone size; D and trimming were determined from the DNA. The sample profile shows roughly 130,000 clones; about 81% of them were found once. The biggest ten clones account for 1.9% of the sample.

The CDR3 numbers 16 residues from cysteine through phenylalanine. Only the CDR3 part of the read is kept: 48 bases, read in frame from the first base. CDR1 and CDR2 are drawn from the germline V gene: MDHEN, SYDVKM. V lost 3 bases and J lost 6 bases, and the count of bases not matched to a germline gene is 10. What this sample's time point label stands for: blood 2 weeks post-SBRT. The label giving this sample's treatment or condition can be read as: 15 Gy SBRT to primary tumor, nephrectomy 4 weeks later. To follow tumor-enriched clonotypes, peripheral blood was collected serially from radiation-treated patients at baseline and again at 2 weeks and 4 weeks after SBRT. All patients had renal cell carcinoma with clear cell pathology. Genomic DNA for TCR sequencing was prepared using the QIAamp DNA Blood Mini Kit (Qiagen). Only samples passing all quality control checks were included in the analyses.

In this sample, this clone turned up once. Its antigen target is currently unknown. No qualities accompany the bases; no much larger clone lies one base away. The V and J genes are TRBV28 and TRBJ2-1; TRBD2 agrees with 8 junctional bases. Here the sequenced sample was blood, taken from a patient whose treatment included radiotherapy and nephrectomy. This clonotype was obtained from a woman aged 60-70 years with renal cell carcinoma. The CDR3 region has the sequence CASSFIASGSINEQFF. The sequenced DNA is TGTGCCAGCAGTTTTATAGCTAGCGGGTCCATCAATGAGCAGTTCTTC. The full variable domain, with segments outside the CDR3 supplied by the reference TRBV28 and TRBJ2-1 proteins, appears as DVKVTQSSRYLVKRTGEKVFLECVQDMDHENMFWYRQDPGLGLRLIYFSYDVKMKEKGDIPEGYSVSREKKERFSLILESASTNQTSMYLCASSFIASGSINEQFFGPGTRLTVL.